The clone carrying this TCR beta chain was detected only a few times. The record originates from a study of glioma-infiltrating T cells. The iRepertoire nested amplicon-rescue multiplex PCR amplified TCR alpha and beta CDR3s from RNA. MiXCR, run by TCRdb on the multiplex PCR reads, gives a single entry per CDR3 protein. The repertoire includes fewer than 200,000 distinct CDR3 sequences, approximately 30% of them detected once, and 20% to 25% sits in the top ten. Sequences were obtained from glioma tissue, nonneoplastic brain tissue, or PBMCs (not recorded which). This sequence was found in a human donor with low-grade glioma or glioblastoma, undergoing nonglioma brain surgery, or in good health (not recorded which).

This CDR3 is CASSPFPTDTQYF. The CDR3 DNA follows: TGCGCCAGCAGCCCCTTCCCAACAGATACGCAGTATTTT. This chain joins TRBV4-1 and TRBJ2-3; no firm D call. Trimming cost V 4 bases and J 3 bases, with 8 bases left between them. The CDR3 length is 13 residues. CDR1 MGHRA and CDR2 YSYEKL come from the germline V gene.